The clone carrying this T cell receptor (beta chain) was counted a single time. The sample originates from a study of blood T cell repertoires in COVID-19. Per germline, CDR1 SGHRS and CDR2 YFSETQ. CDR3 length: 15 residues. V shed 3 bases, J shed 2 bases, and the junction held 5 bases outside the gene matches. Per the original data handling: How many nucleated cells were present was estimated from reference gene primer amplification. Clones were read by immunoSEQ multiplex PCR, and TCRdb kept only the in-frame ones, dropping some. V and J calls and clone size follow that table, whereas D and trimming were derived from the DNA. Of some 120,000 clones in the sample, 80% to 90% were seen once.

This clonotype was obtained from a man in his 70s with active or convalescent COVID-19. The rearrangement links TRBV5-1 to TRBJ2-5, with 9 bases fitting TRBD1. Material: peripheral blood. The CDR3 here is CASSYDRGEQETQYF. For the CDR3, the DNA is TGCGCCAGCAGCTACGACAGGGGGGAGCAAGAGACCCAGTACTTC.